Presented here are 14 T cell receptor beta chains from one specimen sequenced in a study of OX40 agonist ivuxolimab in advanced cancers. Here immunoSEQ multiplex PCR was the method, and the copy in TCRdb shows in-frame clones only, minus some. The profile shows tens of thousands of clones, 70% to 90% of them singletons. The source material was CD4+ or CD8+ T cells sorted from blood, sampled in a trial of the OX40 agonist ivuxolimab. These receptors all come from an adult with an advanced solid tumor such as melanoma, head and neck, liver or kidney cancer.

This chain connects TRBV5-1 to TRBJ2-2; 12 nucleotides match TRBD2. CDR1 is SGHRS, CDR2 YFSETQ, per germline. V lost 0 bases to trimming and J lost 4 bases; unmatched junction nucleotides: 7. This CDR3 has 18 residues. In DNA, the CDR3 is TGCGCCAGCAGCTTGGGACTAGCGGGAGACGGGGGCACCGGGGAGCTGTTTTTT. Translated: CASSLGLAGDGGTGELFF.

The chain combines TRBV18 with TRBJ2-7; 8 nucleotides align to TRBD2. The CDR3 sequence is 17 residues long. Trimming at V came to 0 bases and at J to 4 bases, leaving 11 bases not matched to a gene. The germline CDR1 and CDR2 sequences are KGHSH and LQKENI. CDR3 region: CASSPPRIGSGTYEQYF. The CDR3, as DNA: TGTGCCAGCTCACCACCCCGAATAGGTAGCGGGACTTACGAGCAGTACTTC. The full variable domain, rest sourced from reference TRBV18 and TRBJ2-7, is NAGVMQNPRHLVRRRGQEARLRCSPMKGHSHVYWYRQLPEEGLKFMVYLQKENIIDESGMPKERFSAEFPKEGPSILRIQQVVRGDSAAYFCASSPPRIGSGTYEQYFGPGTRLTVT.

The CDR3 DNA reads TGTGCCAGCAGACCCATCCGGGCAGCGGGGGAGGAGACCCAGTACTTC. Residues: CASRPIRAAGEETQYF. J is TRBJ2-5 and V is TRBV27, with TRBD2 identical over 8 bases. The CDR3 consists of 16 residues. The trim removed 6 bases at V and 5 bases at J, leaving 14 bases unmatched. Looked up from germline, CDR1 is MNHEY and CDR2 is SMNVEV (reference sequence).

The chain recombines TRBV9 with TRBJ2-2; no reliable D call. Germline lookup yields CDR1 SGDLS and CDR2 YYNGEE. V lost 2 bases and J 0 bases, leaving 5 bases between the germline ends. This CDR3 is built from 14 residues. The CDR3 DNA follows: TGTGCCAGCAGCGTCGCAGCGAACACCGGGGAGCTGTTTTTT. Protein: CASSVAANTGELFF.

The rearrangement joins TRBV6-5 to TRBJ1-2, with D perhaps matching TRBD1 (5 bases). The CDR3 consists of 15 residues. Germline values: CDR1 MNHEY, CDR2 SVGAGI. The V and J ends lost 6 bases and 3 bases respectively, with 17 bases between them. CDR3 in amino acids: CASRPGRGADYGYTF. The CDR3 DNA reads as TGTGCCAGCAGACCCGGGAGGGGCGCTGACTATGGCTACACCTTC.

This chain connects TRBV9 to TRBJ1-1; the match to TRBD1 covers 7 bases. Germline assignment: CDR1 SGDLS and CDR2 YYNGEE. J was trimmed by 0 bases and V by 3 bases; bases with no gene match: 5. This CDR3 comprises 15 residues. This CDR3 is CASSALTGMNTEAFF. CDR3 DNA sequence: TGTGCCAGCAGCGCCCTGACAGGGATGAACACTGAAGCTTTCTTT.

The rearrangement joins TRBV11-2 to TRBJ2-5, with TRBD2 matching over 13 bases. The CDR3 loop spans 16 amino acids. V was pared by 5 bases and J by 2 bases, with 5 bases of the junction left unmatched. CDR1 is SGHAT and CDR2 is FQNNGV in the germline V gene. The CDR3 bases are TGTGCCAGCAGCCCCTGGACTAGCGGGGGACAAGAGACCCAGTACTTC. This gives the protein CASSPWTSGGQETQYF.

The rearrangement links TRBV4-1 to TRBJ2-7, with D maybe TRBD1 (6 bases). CDR3 length equals 15 residues. V was cut by 3 bases and J by 0 bases, with 12 bases left in between. Germline CDR1 MGHRA, CDR2 YSYEKL. CDR3 sequence (DNA): TGCGCCAGCAGCCAGGGACATTCGAGCTCCTACGAGCAGTACTTC. As protein: CASSQGHSSSYEQYF.

This chain connects TRBV9 to TRBJ1-2, with TRBD1 matching over 7 bases. The CDR3 extends over 14 amino acids. The V gene end was trimmed by 3 bases and the J gene end by 8 bases; junction bases not matched to a gene: 10. Germline V gene data show CDR1 as SGDLS and CDR2 as YYNGEE. The CDR3 sequence: CASSGQGGEGGYTF. The DNA of the CDR3 is TGTGCCAGCAGCGGACAGGGAGGGGAAGGGGGCTACACCTTC.

This chain uses TRBV10-1 with TRBJ2-6, with D unclear. Germline loops: CDR1 WNHNN, CDR2 SYGVQD (reference sequence). Trimming took off 3 bases at V and 2 bases at J, with 8 bases between the two ends. The CDR3 is made up of 15 amino acids. The CDR3 DNA sequence: TGCGCCAGCAGTGAAGGCTCAGCTGGGGCCAACGTCCTGACTTTC. This gives the protein CASSEGSAGANVLTF.

The rearrangement uses TRBV10-2 and TRBJ1-4, with a possible D match to TRBD1 (5 bases). CDR1 WSHSY and CDR2 SAAADI come from the germline V gene. The ends were cut back, 8 bases at V and 1 base at J, with 8 bases in the middle. This CDR3 has 13 residues. The CDR3 DNA reads as TGCGCCAGCCGACAGCAAACTAATGAAAAACTGTTTTTT. Its protein is CASRQQTNEKLFF.

The rearrangement links TRBV7-9 to TRBJ2-3; 7 positions agree with TRBD1. Germline CDR1 SEHNR, CDR2 FQNEAQ (reference sequence). This CDR3 comprises 16 residues. With V trimmed by 1 base and J by 2 bases, 6 bases remained unmatched. CDR3 coding DNA: TGTGCCAGCAGCTTAGGCCGGGACAGCCTCACAGATACGCAGTATTTT. The encoded protein is CASSLGRDSLTDTQYF.

The chain combines TRBV19 with TRBJ1-4; D unresolved. V lost 6 bases to trimming and J lost 2 bases, with 7 bases between them. The germline V gene encodes CDR1 LNHDA and CDR2 SQIVND (reference sequence). This CDR3 comprises 13 residues. The CDR3 is CASRAWTNEKLFF. CDR3 coding DNA: TGTGCCAGTAGGGCTTGGACTAATGAAAAACTGTTTTTT.

The gene calls are TRBV5-6 and TRBJ2-7; TRBD2 aligns across 14 bases. The V segment lost 6 bases and the J segment 3 bases; nucleotides outside the gene matches: 8. The CDR3 covers 16 residues. Germline values: CDR1 SGHDT, CDR2 YYEEEE. The CDR3 coding sequence is TGTGCCAGCACGCTGTTGGGGACTAGCGGGAGCTACGAGCAGTACTTC. Its translation: CASTLLGTSGSYEQYF.